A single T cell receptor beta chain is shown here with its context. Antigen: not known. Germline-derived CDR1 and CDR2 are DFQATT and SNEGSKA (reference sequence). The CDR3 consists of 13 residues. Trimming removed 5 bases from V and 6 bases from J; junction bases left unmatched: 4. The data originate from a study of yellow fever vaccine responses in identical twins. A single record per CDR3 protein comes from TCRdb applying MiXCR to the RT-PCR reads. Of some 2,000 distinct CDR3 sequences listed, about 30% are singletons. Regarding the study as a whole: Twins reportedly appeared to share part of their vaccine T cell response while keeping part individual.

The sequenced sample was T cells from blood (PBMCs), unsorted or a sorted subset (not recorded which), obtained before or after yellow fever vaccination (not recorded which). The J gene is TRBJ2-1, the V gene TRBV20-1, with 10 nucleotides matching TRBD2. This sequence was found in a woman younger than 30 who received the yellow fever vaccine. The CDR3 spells CSALGLALNEQFF. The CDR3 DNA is TGCAGTGCTCTGGGACTAGCGCTCAATGAGCAGTTCTTC.